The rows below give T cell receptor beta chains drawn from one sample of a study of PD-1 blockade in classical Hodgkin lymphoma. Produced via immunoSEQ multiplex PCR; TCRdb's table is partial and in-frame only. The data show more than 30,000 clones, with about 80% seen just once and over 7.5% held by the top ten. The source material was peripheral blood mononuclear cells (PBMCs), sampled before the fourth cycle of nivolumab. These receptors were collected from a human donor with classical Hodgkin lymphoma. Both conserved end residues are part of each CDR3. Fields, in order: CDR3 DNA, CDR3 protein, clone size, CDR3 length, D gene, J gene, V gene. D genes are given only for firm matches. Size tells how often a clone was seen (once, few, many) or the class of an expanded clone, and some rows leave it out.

cdr3_nt: TGTGCCAGCAGGGCGGACGGGGGCGCCTACGAGCAGTACTTC
cdr3_aa: CASRADGGAYEQYF
clone_size: -
cdr3_length: 14
d_call: -
j_call: TRBJ2-7
v_call: TRBV6-1

cdr3_nt: TGTGCCAGCAGCGGGTGGGGAAACACTGAAGCTTTCTTT
cdr3_aa: CASSGWGNTEAFF
clone_size: few
cdr3_length: 13
d_call: -
j_call: TRBJ1-1
v_call: TRBV14

cdr3_nt: TGTGCCATCAGTGACGGACAGTCCTCTGGGGCCAACGTCCTGACTTTC
cdr3_aa: CAISDGQSSGANVLTF
clone_size: -
cdr3_length: 16
d_call: -
j_call: TRBJ2-6
v_call: TRBV10-3

cdr3_nt: TGTGCCAGCTCACCACCGCATTACACAGATACGCAGTATTTT
cdr3_aa: CASSPPHYTDTQYF
clone_size: -
cdr3_length: 14
d_call: -
j_call: TRBJ2-3
v_call: TRBV18

cdr3_nt: TGTGCCAGTAGTATAGCGGCTGATTCCTACGAGCAGTACTTC
cdr3_aa: CASSIAADSYEQYF
clone_size: medium-sized
cdr3_length: 14
d_call: -
j_call: TRBJ2-7
v_call: TRBV19

cdr3_nt: TGTGCCAGCTCACTAGCGGGGGTCGGAGATACGCAGTATTTT
cdr3_aa: CASSLAGVGDTQYF
clone_size: -
cdr3_length: 14
d_call: TRBD2
j_call: TRBJ2-3
v_call: TRBV18

cdr3_nt: TGTGCCAGTAGTATTGGCCCAAGGAGCATGAACACTGAAGCTTTCTTT
cdr3_aa: CASSIGPRSMNTEAFF
clone_size: -
cdr3_length: 16
d_call: -
j_call: TRBJ1-1
v_call: TRBV19

cdr3_nt: TGTGCCAGCTCACCTGGGACTAGCGGGGGAAGAGGCAATGAGCAGTTCTTC
cdr3_aa: CASSPGTSGGRGNEQFF
clone_size: -
cdr3_length: 17
d_call: TRBD2
j_call: TRBJ2-1
v_call: TRBV18

cdr3_nt: TGTGCCAGCAGCTTAGGGGACTATGGCTACACCTTC
cdr3_aa: CASSLGDYGYTF
clone_size: few
cdr3_length: 12
d_call: -
j_call: TRBJ1-2
v_call: TRBV7-9

cdr3_nt: TGTGCCAGCAGCCAAGATTCCCGACAGGGTATTGGAGGCTACACCTTC
cdr3_aa: CASSQDSRQGIGGYTF
clone_size: -
cdr3_length: 16
d_call: TRBD1
j_call: TRBJ1-2
v_call: TRBV4-2

cdr3_nt: TGTGCCACCAGCAGAGATAGTGGCAGGGACCCCTCAGAAGCTTTCTTT
cdr3_aa: CATSRDSGRDPSEAFF
clone_size: -
cdr3_length: 16
d_call: -
j_call: TRBJ1-1
v_call: TRBV15

cdr3_nt: TGCGCCAGCAGTTGGGGGTCTGGGGCCAACGTCCTGACTTTC
cdr3_aa: CASSWGSGANVLTF
clone_size: -
cdr3_length: 14
d_call: -
j_call: TRBJ2-6
v_call: TRBV5-1

cdr3_nt: TGCGCCAGCAGCCAAGTGGGGAATAATTCACCCCTCCACTTT
cdr3_aa: CASSQVGNNSPLHF
clone_size: -
cdr3_length: 14
d_call: -
j_call: TRBJ1-6
v_call: TRBV4-3

cdr3_nt: TGCGCCAGCAGCCAAGTGGTTCAATTCAATGAGCAGTTCTTC
cdr3_aa: CASSQVVQFNEQFF
clone_size: few
cdr3_length: 14
d_call: -
j_call: TRBJ2-1
v_call: TRBV4-3

cdr3_nt: TGTGCCAGCAGTTACCCCGTTAGGGGCCCCTCCTACGAGCAGTACTTC
cdr3_aa: CASSYPVRGPSYEQYF
clone_size: -
cdr3_length: 16
d_call: -
j_call: TRBJ2-7
v_call: TRBV6-6

cdr3_nt: TGCGCCAGCAGCTTACGGCGAGGGACAGGGGGCTACGAGCAGTACTTC
cdr3_aa: CASSLRRGTGGYEQYF
clone_size: many
cdr3_length: 16
d_call: TRBD1
j_call: TRBJ2-7
v_call: TRBV5-1

cdr3_nt: TGTGCCAGCAGTTCATGGGGGCCTGTTAATCAGCCCCAGCATTTT
cdr3_aa: CASSSWGPVNQPQHF
clone_size: -
cdr3_length: 15
d_call: -
j_call: TRBJ1-5
v_call: TRBV5-6

cdr3_nt: TGTGCCAGCAGTAGAAACCGGGACAGCCCTTATGGCTACACCTTC
cdr3_aa: CASSRNRDSPYGYTF
clone_size: -
cdr3_length: 15
d_call: TRBD1
j_call: TRBJ1-2
v_call: TRBV6-5